Detailed here is one TCR beta chain. Its antigen is not known. The V and J ends lost 1 base and 6 bases respectively, with 12 bases between them. The CDR3 sequence is 14 residues long. Germline CDR1 and CDR2: SGHTA and FQGNSA. The sample is drawn from a study of cytomegalovirus exposure and HLA in healthy donors. Findings and limits, study-wide: Under in vitro conditions, three CMV-associated chains were confirmed as specific for CMV antigens.

13 Jbeta primers and 60 Vbeta primers were used for the PCR. Clones were read by immunoSEQ multiplex PCR, and TCRdb kept only the in-frame ones, dropping some. Its table records 200,000 to 250,000 clones. The sample consisted of PBMCs. The rearrangement uses TRBV7-2 and TRBJ1-2; weak D call: TRBD1 (5 bases). This receptor was identified in a woman in her 30s in good health and CMV-seropositive. CDR3 region: CASSLVGGGNGYTF. In DNA, the CDR3 is TGTGCCAGCAGCTTAGTGGGGGGAGGGAATGGCTACACCTTC.